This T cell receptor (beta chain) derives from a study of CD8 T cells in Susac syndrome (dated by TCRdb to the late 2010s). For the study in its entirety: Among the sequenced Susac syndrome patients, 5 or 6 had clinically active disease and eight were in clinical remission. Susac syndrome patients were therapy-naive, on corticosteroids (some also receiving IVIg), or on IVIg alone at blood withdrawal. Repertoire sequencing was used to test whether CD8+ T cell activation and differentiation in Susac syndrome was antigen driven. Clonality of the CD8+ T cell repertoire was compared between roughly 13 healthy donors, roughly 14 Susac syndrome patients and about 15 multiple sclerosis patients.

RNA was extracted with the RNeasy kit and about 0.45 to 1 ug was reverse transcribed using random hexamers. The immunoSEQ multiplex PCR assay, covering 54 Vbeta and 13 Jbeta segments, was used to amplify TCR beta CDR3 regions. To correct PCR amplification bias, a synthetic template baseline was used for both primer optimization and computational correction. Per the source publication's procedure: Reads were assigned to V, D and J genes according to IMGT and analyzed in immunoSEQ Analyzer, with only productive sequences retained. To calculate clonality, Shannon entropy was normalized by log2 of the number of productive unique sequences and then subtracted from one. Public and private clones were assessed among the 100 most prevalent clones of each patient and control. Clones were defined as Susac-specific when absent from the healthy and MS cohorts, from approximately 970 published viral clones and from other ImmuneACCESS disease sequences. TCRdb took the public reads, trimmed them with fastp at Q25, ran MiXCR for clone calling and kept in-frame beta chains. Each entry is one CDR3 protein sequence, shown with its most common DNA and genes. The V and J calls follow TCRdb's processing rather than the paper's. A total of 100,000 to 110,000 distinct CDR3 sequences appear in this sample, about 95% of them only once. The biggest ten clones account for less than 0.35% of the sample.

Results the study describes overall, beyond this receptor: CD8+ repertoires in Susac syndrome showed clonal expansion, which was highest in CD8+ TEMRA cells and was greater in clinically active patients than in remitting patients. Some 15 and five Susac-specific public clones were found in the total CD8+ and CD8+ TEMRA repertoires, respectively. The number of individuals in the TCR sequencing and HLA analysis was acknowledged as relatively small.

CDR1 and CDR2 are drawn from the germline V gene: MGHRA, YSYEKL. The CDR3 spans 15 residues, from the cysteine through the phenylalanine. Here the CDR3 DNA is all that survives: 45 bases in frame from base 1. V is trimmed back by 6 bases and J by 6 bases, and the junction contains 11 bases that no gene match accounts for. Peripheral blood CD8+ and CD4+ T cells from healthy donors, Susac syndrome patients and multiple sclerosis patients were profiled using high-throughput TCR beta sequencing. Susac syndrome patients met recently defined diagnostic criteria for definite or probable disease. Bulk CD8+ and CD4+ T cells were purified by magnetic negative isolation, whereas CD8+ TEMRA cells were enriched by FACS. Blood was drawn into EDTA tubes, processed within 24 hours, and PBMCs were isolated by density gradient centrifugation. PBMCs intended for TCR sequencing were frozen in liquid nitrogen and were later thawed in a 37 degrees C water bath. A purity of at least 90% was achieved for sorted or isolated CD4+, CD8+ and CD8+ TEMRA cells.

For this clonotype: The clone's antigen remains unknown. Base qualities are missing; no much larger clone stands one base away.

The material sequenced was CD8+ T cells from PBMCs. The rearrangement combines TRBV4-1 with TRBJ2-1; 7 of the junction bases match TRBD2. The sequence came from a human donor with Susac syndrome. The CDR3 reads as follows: CASSPTGTKVNEQFF. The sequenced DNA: TGCGCCAGCAGTCCTACCGGGACTAAGGTCAATGAGCAGTTCTTC.